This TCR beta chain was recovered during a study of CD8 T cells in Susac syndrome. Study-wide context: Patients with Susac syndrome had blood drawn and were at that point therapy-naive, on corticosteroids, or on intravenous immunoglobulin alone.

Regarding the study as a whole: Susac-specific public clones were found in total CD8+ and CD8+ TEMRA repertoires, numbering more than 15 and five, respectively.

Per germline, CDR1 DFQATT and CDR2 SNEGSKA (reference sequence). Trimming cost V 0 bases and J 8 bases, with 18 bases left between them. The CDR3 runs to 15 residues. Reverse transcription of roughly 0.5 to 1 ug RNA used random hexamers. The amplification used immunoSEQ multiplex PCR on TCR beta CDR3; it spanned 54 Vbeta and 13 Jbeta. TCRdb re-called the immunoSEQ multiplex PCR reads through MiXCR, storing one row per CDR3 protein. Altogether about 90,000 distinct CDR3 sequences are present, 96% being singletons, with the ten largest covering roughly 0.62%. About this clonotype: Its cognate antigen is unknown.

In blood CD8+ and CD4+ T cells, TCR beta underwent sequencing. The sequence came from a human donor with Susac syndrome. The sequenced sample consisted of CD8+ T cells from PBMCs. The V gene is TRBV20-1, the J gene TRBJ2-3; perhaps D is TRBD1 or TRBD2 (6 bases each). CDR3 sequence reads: CSARDRGGRTPTQYF. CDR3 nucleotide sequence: TGCAGTGCTAGAGATCGTGGGGGGCGAACCCCTACGCAGTATTTT.